The sequence of this T cell receptor beta chain was determined in a study of Graves' ophthalmopathy and Graves' hyperthyroidism. The overall study: Investigators collected peripheral blood at initial diagnosis, before any treatment was given.

Findings and caveats of the study: Ophthalmopathy progression cases were predicted by the model with roughly 64% sensitivity and approximately 74% specificity.

This clonotype was detected ten times or more. What it binds is unknown. The CDR3 has 13 amino acids. Germline CDR1 MNHEY, CDR2 SVGAGI. Trimming removed 8 bases from V and 0 bases from J, with 11 bases in between. 7.5 to 10 ml of fresh blood yielded the PBMCs by density gradient. CDR3 regions of TCR beta were amplified from RNA transcripts. The authors performed first-round RT-PCR with HTBI primers and then a second-round multiplex PCR. TCRdb itself ran the multiplex PCR reads through MiXCR, one entry per CDR3 protein. The table lists approximately 330,000 distinct CDR3 sequences, roughly 15% of them singletons.

The receptor was isolated from an adult man with Graves' ophthalmopathy. What was sequenced was peripheral blood. This chain connects TRBV6-5 to TRBJ2-7, with D possibly TRBD2 on 6 matching bases. Here the CDR3 reads CASVGTLSYEQYF. CDR3 coding DNA: TGTGCCAGCGTAGGGACTCTCTCCTACGAGCAGTACTTC.